This T cell receptor beta chain was sequenced during a study of blood T cell repertoires in COVID-19. Study summary: The origin of the acute and convalescent COVID-19 samples was the United States, Italy and Spain. In each case, the material was cDNA or gDNA derived from T cells, B-cell-depleted T cells, or PBMCs.

Per the authors' pipeline: Reference gene primer amplification gave nucleated cell count estimates. This table comes from immunoSEQ multiplex PCR, and its TCRdb copy is limited to in-frame clones, with some not included. V, J and clone size are those of that table, while D and trimming were read from the DNA. Here the sample spans 65,000 to 85,000 clones, 89% being singletons. Sequencing was performed on peripheral blood. This sequence originates from a man aged 50 to 59 with active COVID-19.

The CDR3 nucleotides read TGTGCCGCGACCGGGACAGGGTTCGATGGCTACACCTTC. Encoded protein: CAATGTGFDGYTF. The genes are TRBV12-3 or TRBV12-4 and TRBJ1-2, with 9 bases aligning to TRBD1. V lost 11 bases, J lost 6 bases, and 10 bases stayed unmatched. The CDR3 contains 13 residues.